These 14 T cell receptor beta chains came from one sample sequenced in a study of T cells in Graves' hyperthyroidism and ophthalmopathy. Amplification targeted TCR beta CDR3 regions from RNA transcripts. Using the HTBI primer set, a first-round RT-PCR was run on the TCR CDR3. TCRdb ran MiXCR on the multiplex PCR reads and lists one entry per CDR3 protein. Of around 400,000 distinct CDR3 sequences in the sample, roughly 15% were seen once. Sequencing was performed on blood. The receptors were gathered from a woman aged 60-75 years with Graves' ophthalmopathy.

V gene TRBV9 combines with J gene TRBJ2-3; 11 nucleotides match TRBD2. The CDR3 totals 15 residues. Germline CDR1 and CDR2: SGDLS and YYNGEE. Unmatched junction bases numbered 7, after V lost 4 bases and J lost 6 bases. CDR3 region: CASSPTSGRGDTQYF. For the CDR3, the DNA is TGTGCCAGCAGCCCTACTAGCGGGAGAGGGGATACGCAGTATTTT.

This clonotype was detected a few times. The rearrangement joins TRBV3-1 to TRBJ2-3; 10 nucleotides agree with TRBD2. V shed 4 bases and J 4 bases; nucleotides not matched to a gene: 8. The CDR3 is 16 amino acids. CDR1 is LGHDT, CDR2 YNNKEL, per germline (reference sequence). The CDR3 sequence: CASSPQASGRADTQYF. The CDR3 DNA is TGTGCCAGCAGCCCACAGGCTAGCGGGAGAGCAGATACGCAGTATTTT.

V and J are TRBV6-5 and TRBJ2-4; D may be TRBD1 or TRBD2 (5 bases each). This CDR3 contains 13 residues. Trimming removed 2 bases at V and 8 bases at J, with 10 bases between. Germline CDR1 is MNHEY and CDR2 is SVGAGI. The CDR3 sequence is CASSYSQGDIQYF. The CDR3 region has the DNA TGTGCCAGCAGTTACAGCCAGGGAGACATTCAGTACTTC.

This clonotype was recorded a few times. The genes are TRBV29-1 and TRBJ2-3; D possibly corresponds to TRBD2 (6 bases). V dropped 0 bases and J dropped 1 base, with 11 bases sitting between them. The germline V gene encodes CDR1 SQVTM and CDR2 ANQGSEA. The CDR3 runs 15 residues. The CDR3 sequence is CSVEDVGSGTDTQYF. The DNA of the CDR3 is TGCAGCGTTGAAGACGTCGGGAGCGGCACAGATACGCAGTATTTT.

This clonotype has only a few counts. The rearrangement joins TRBV20-1 to TRBJ2-4, with TRBD2 as a possible D gene (6 bases). The CDR3 runs to 16 residues. From germline, CDR1 is DFQATT and CDR2 SNEGSKA (reference sequence). V dropped 3 bases and J dropped 2 bases, with 17 bases sitting between them. CDR3 nucleotide sequence: TGCAGTGCTAGTAACCCGGGGGAGGACACCAAAAACATTCAGTACTTC. This encodes CSASNPGEDTKNIQYF.

This clonotype was detected ten times or more. This CDR3 is CATSDQLAGDNEQFF. The CDR3 DNA reads TGTGCCACCAGTGATCAGCTAGCGGGAGACAATGAGCAGTTCTTC. The genes are TRBV24-1 and TRBJ2-1; 10 bases fit TRBD2. In germline, CDR1 is KGHDR, CDR2 SFDVKD. V lost 3 bases to trimming and J lost 5 bases; unmatched junction nucleotides: 3. The CDR3 runs 15 residues.

This clonotype was observed at least ten times. The genes are TRBV11-1 and TRBJ2-1, with TRBD2 matching over 11 bases. The trim removed 5 bases at V and 5 bases at J, leaving 5 bases unmatched. Germline V gene lookup returns CDR1 SGHAT and CDR2 FQDESV (reference sequence). The CDR3 sequence is 15 residues long. CDR3 in amino acids: CASSTGTSGNNEQFF. The DNA for the CDR3 is TGTGCCAGCAGCACCGGGACTAGCGGAAACAATGAGCAGTTCTTC.

At least ten counts were recorded for this clonotype. This chain uses TRBV7-9 with TRBJ1-6; D gene uncertain. The CDR3 runs to 14 residues. In germline, CDR1 is SEHNR, CDR2 FQNEAQ (reference sequence). Trimming left V 5 bases short and J 10 bases short, with 15 bases between. The CDR3 DNA sequence: TGTGCCAGCAGCCCAATGTGGGATGTCTCACCCCTCCACTTT. The encoded protein is CASSPMWDVSPLHF.

The table lists this clonotype with many counts. This chain joins TRBV3-1 and TRBJ2-7; 7 nucleotides align to TRBD2. The germline V gene has CDR1 LGHDT and CDR2 YNNKEL (reference sequence). The CDR3 has 15 amino acids. Germline trimming cut 1 base from V and 2 bases from J; bases unmatched to any gene: 5. This chain's CDR3 is CASSQVATSPYEQYF. CDR3 nucleotide sequence: TGTGCCAGCAGCCAAGTTGCGACTAGCCCCTACGAGCAGTACTTC.

The chain joins TRBV5-1 to TRBJ2-4; D tentatively fits TRBD1 or TRBD2 (5 bases each). CDR1 and CDR2 from the germline V gene are SGHRS and YFSETQ. The CDR3 length is 16 residues. With 4 bases removed from V and 0 bases from J, the gap between germline ends came to 14 bases. CDR3 amino acids: CASSPGTDIAKNIQYF. CDR3 nucleotide sequence: TGCGCCAGCAGCCCCGGGACGGACATAGCCAAAAACATTCAGTACTTC. The full variable domain, its missing parts supplied by reference TRBV5-1 and TRBJ2-4, is KAGVTQTPRYLIKTRGQQVTLSCSPISGHRSVSWYQQTPGQGLQFLFEYFSETQRNKGNFPGRFSGRQFSNSRSEMNVSTLELGDSALYLCASSPGTDIAKNIQYFGAGTRLSVL.

This clonotype was seen many times. The chain is built from TRBV11-2 and TRBJ2-1; 10 bases match TRBD2. In germline, CDR1 is SGHAT, CDR2 FQNNGV. This CDR3 has 24 residues. The CDR3 DNA is TGTGGGGTTGGGGGTTCAGGGTTCATCAGCGGGAGGGTAGGGTCCTTAAGCTCCTACAATGAGCAGTTCTTC. This encodes CGVGGSGFISGRVGSLSSYNEQFF.

This clonotype was recorded at least ten times. The chain carries TRBV6-2 or TRBV6-3 and TRBJ2-7, with TRBD1 matching 7 bases. V gave up 6 bases and J gave up 2 bases; unmatched junction bases: 7. The V gene's germline CDR1 is MNHEY and CDR2 SVGEGT. CDR3 length: 14 amino acids. CDR3 region: CASSKTGSTYEQYF. The CDR3 region has the DNA TGTGCCAGCAGCAAGACAGGGTCAACCTACGAGCAGTACTTC.

This clonotype was counted at least ten times. The rearrangement links TRBV15 to TRBJ2-2, with TRBD2 identical over 8 bases. Germline V gives CDR1 LNHNV, CDR2 YYDKDF (reference sequence). V gave up 6 bases and J gave up 6 bases; unmatched junction bases: 9. CDR3 length: 15 residues. CDR3 sequence reads: CATRTGLVYSGELFF. CDR3 DNA: TGTGCCACCAGAACGGGACTAGTGTATTCCGGGGAGCTGTTTTTT.

V and J are TRBV10-3 and TRBJ1-5, with D perhaps TRBD1 (6 bases). Germline loops: CDR1 ENHRY, CDR2 SYGVKD. V was clipped by 10 bases and J by 4 bases, with 14 bases between them. The CDR3 covers 13 residues. The CDR3 sequence: CATNRESNQPQHF. The CDR3 DNA is TGTGCCACCAACAGGGAATCTAATCAGCCCCAGCATTTT.